The 24 T cell receptor beta chains presented below share a single source sample, sequenced in a study of T cells expressing NK-cell markers. For each CDR3 protein, TCRdb gives one entry from its re-call of the 5' RACE reads, without DNA. The sample spans roughly 430,000 distinct CDR3 sequences; the ten largest clones claim 6% to 9.5%. Sequenced sample: blood T cells: a sorted CD56 or NKG2C T cell subset, CD4+ or CD8+ T cells, or bulk PBMC T cells (not recorded which). The receptor source for this set is a woman aged 18 to 75 in good health.

J is TRBJ2-3 and V is TRBV12-3 or TRBV12-4; TCRdb's D call of TRBD2 is untestable without DNA. This CDR3 has 16 residues. The CDR3 protein is CASRLWTSGSTDTQYF.

This chain connects TRBV7-3 to TRBJ2-3. Germline CDR1 SGHTA, CDR2 FQGTGA. This CDR3 comprises 15 residues. This CDR3 reads CASSLGVGRTDTQYF.

The chain employs TRBV4-2 and TRBJ1-1; TCRdb reports TRBD1, a call that lacks DNA to check it against. The CDR3 is 15 residues long. Germline assignment: CDR1 LGHNA and CDR2 YNFKEQ. The CDR3 sequence is CASSQPTGRSNEAFF.

The rearrangement joins TRBV5-1 to TRBJ2-3. Germline-derived CDR1 and CDR2 are SGHRS and YFSETQ. The CDR3 runs 14 residues. Here the CDR3 reads CASSEPARIYTQYF.

The chain combines TRBV4-3 with TRBJ2-1. The CDR3 extends over 14 amino acids. Germline CDR1 and CDR2: LGHNA and YSLEER. CDR3 sequence: CASSQDETFNEQFF.

The V gene is TRBV5-1, the J gene TRBJ2-1; TCRdb returns TRBD2, unconfirmable since there is no DNA. Germline CDR1 reads SGHRS; CDR2 reads YFSETQ. This CDR3 has 13 amino acids. CDR3 sequence reads: CASSPERRELQFF.

The rearrangement uses TRBV5-1 and TRBJ2-1; checking the TCRdb D call of TRBD2 is not possible without DNA. The germline CDR1 and CDR2 sequences are SGHRS and YFSETQ. This CDR3 has 15 amino acids. The CDR3 loop reads CASSLLAGADNEQFF.

This chain joins TRBV19 and TRBJ2-5; the D gene TCRdb calls, TRBD1, cannot be checked with no DNA. The germline V gene has CDR1 LNHDA and CDR2 SQIVND (reference sequence). The length of the CDR3 is 15 residues. The chain's CDR3 is CASSKGTQTQETQYF.

The chain links TRBV14 to TRBJ2-3. The CDR3 loop spans 14 amino acids. Germline-derived CDR1 and CDR2 are SGHDN and FVKESK. CDR3 loop: CASSQGTSGNTQYF.

This chain joins TRBV7-9 and TRBJ1-2. This CDR3 contains 14 residues. Germline loops: CDR1 SEHNR, CDR2 FQNEAQ (reference sequence). Here the CDR3 reads CASSLLPTNYGYTF. The full variable domain, with the rest looked up from reference TRBV7-9 and TRBJ1-2, is DTGVSQNPRHKITKRGQNVTFRCDPISEHNRLYWYRQTLGQGPEFLTYFQNEAQLEKSRLLSDRFSAERPKGSFSTLEIQRTEQGDSAMYLCASSLLPTNYGYTFGSGTRLTVV.

The chain employs TRBV20-1 and TRBJ2-1. This CDR3 spans 12 amino acids. Germline CDR1 is DFQATT and CDR2 is SNEGSKA (reference sequence). Here the CDR3 reads CSAREGAHEQFF.

J is TRBJ2-1 and V is TRBV5-1; TCRdb's D gene call, TRBD1, goes unchecked for lack of DNA. This CDR3 contains 17 residues. Germline V gene lookup returns CDR1 SGHRS and CDR2 YFSETQ. CDR3 sequence reads: CASSIAGQGESYNEQFF. The full variable domain, completed using reference TRBV5-1 and TRBJ2-1, is KAGVTQTPRYLIKTRGQQVTLSCSPISGHRSVSWYQQTPGQGLQFLFEYFSETQRNKGNFPGRFSGRQFSNSRSEMNVSTLELGDSALYLCASSIAGQGESYNEQFFGPGTRLTVL.

The chain recombines TRBV6-5 with TRBJ2-1; TCRdb outputs TRBD2, but without DNA this stays unchecked. This CDR3 is built from 16 residues. Per germline, CDR1 MNHEY and CDR2 SVGAGI. The CDR3 loop is CASSSEFMGTSGKQFF.

V is TRBV6-1 and J is TRBJ1-1. The CDR3 contains 15 residues. In germline, CDR1 is MNHNS, CDR2 SASEGT. The CDR3 region is CASNPPGNGLVGAFF.

The genes are TRBV3-1 and TRBJ2-1; as DNA is missing, the TRBD2 call by TCRdb cannot be tested. This CDR3 region has 17 residues. Germline V gene lookup returns CDR1 LGHDT and CDR2 YNNKEL (reference sequence). CDR3 sequence reads: CASSQGPSGGDYNEQFF.

The chain couples TRBV27 to TRBJ1-5; TCRdb gives TRBD1 as the D gene, but with no DNA this cannot be confirmed. The CDR3 is 15 residues long. Germline V gives CDR1 MNHEY, CDR2 SMNVEV (reference sequence). CDR3 sequence reads: CASSPRTGRGQPQHF.

The chain has TRBV30 and TRBJ1-1. CDR1 and CDR2 from the germline V gene are GTSNPN and SVGIG (reference sequence). The CDR3 runs 15 residues. CDR3 protein: CAWSASGLGNTEAFF.

CDR3 region: CSARPSSGPSYNEQFF. The chain has TRBV20-1 and TRBJ2-1. CDR1 is DFQATT and CDR2 is SNEGSKA in the germline V gene (reference sequence). The CDR3 totals 16 residues.

The chain is built from TRBV5-6 and TRBJ1-1; TCRdb selects TRBD1, and the lack of DNA leaves this call unchecked. CDR3 size: 14 residues. Germline V lookup: CDR1 SGHDT, CDR2 YYEEEE. The CDR3 sequence: CASSRWDRGTEAFF. Full variable domain (rest looked up from reference TRBV5-6 and TRBJ1-1): DAGVTQSPTHLIKTRGQQVTLRCSPKSGHDTVSWYQQALGQGPQFIFQYYEEEERQRGNFPDRFSGHQFPNYSSELNVNALLLGDSALYLCASSRWDRGTEAFFGQGTRLTVV.

The V gene is TRBV9, the J gene TRBJ2-7; the TCRdb call, TRBD2, lacks DNA for checking. Per the germline V gene, CDR1 is SGDLS and CDR2 is YYNGEE. This CDR3 is built from 14 residues. The CDR3 spells CASSVSAGVYEQYF.

The V call is TRBV7-2, the J call TRBJ1-2; there is no DNA to check the TCRdb D call of TRBD1. This CDR3 is 14 amino acids long. Germline V gives CDR1 SGHTA, CDR2 FQGNSA. CDR3 sequence reads: CASSPLTVIRGYTF.

The chain links TRBV11-2 to TRBJ1-1; checking the TCRdb D call of TRBD1 is not possible without DNA. Germline assignment: CDR1 SGHAT and CDR2 FQNNGV. The CDR3 has 14 amino acids. CDR3 sequence: CASTLGFSNTEAFF.

This chain connects TRBV12-3 or TRBV12-4 to TRBJ2-2; TCRdb outputs TRBD1, but without DNA this stays unchecked. The length of the CDR3 is 15 residues. The CDR3 sequence is CASSFGPPGTGELFF.

The chain recombines TRBV29-1 with TRBJ1-1; TCRdb gives TRBD1 as the D gene, but with no DNA this cannot be confirmed. The CDR3 consists of 15 residues. The germline gives CDR1 SQVTM, CDR2 ANQGSEA. CDR3 sequence: CSVSDRFQTNTEAFF.